These 27 T cell receptor beta chains were sequenced from one sample in a study of cytomegalovirus exposure and HLA in healthy donors. The primer mix had 60 Vbeta and 13 Jbeta primers. Assay: immunoSEQ multiplex PCR; the TCRdb copy retains only in-frame clones and omits some. The table has more than 150,000 clones, 82% seen once; the top ten hold under 8%. The specimen sequenced was PBMCs. Source of these receptors: a woman in her fifties or sixties in good health and CMV-seropositive.

This clone was seen just once. The chain uses TRBV9 and TRBJ2-1, with 8 bases aligning to TRBD2. Germline loops: CDR1 SGDLS, CDR2 YYNGEE. This CDR3 spans 15 amino acids. Trimming cost V 3 bases and J 4 bases; bases outside gene matches: 6. The CDR3 sequence is CASSDAGGPYNEQFF. CDR3 sequence (DNA): TGTGCCAGCAGCGACGCGGGGGGTCCATACAATGAGCAGTTCTTC.

The gene calls are TRBV27 and TRBJ1-4; 9 bases map to TRBD1. Germline V lookup: CDR1 MNHEY, CDR2 SMNVEV (reference sequence). J was trimmed by 7 bases and V by 6 bases; bases with no gene match: 21. This CDR3 contains 19 residues. CDR3 region: CASSLTLNRPGQGPEKLFF. CDR3 DNA: TGTGCCAGCAGCCTCACCCTTAACCGACCGGGACAGGGACCTGAAAAACTGTTTTTT. Using reference TRBV27 and TRBJ1-4 for the parts outside the CDR3, the full variable domain is EAQVTQNPRYLITVTGKKLTVTCSQNMNHEYMSWYRQDPGLGLRQIYYSMNVEVTDKGDVPEGYKVSRKEKRNFPLILESPSPNQTSLYFCASSLTLNRPGQGPEKLFFGSGTQLSVL.

The V call is TRBV5-5, the J call TRBJ1-5, with D unclear. Trimming shortened V by 0 bases and J by 3 bases, and 4 bases separated the two germline ends. Germline CDR1 SGHKS, CDR2 YYEKEE (reference sequence). The CDR3 is made up of 13 amino acids. In DNA form, the CDR3 reads TGTGCCAGCAGCTTGGATTACAATCAGCCCCAGCATTTT. This encodes CASSLDYNQPQHF.

This chain uses TRBV12-2 with TRBJ1-6; no check of the table's D call, TRBD1, against the DNA was made. TRBV12-2 is a documented pseudogene. This CDR3 spans 17 amino acids. The CDR3 protein is CASRRGSRGRGNSPLHF. The CDR3 DNA sequence: TGTGCAAGTCGAAGGGGCTCTCGGGGAAGGGGGAATTCACCCCTCCACTTT.

The genes are TRBV30 and TRBJ1-2; TRBD1 agrees at 8 bases. CDR1 GTSNPN and CDR2 SVGIG come from the germline V gene (reference sequence). The CDR3 totals 13 residues. V shed 7 bases, J shed 4 bases, and the junction held 8 bases outside the gene matches. The CDR3 coding sequence is TGTGCCTCCAAGACAGGGGTTGGCTATGGCTACACCTTC. Protein: CASKTGVGYGYTF.

This chain links TRBV29-1 with TRBJ1-1; a weak D match, TRBD1 (5 bases). Between the trimmed V and J ends, which lost 2 bases and 10 bases, there was a span of 20 bases. The CDR3 is made up of 14 amino acids. Germline V lookup: CDR1 SQVTM, CDR2 ANQGSEA. The CDR3 coding sequence is TGCAGCGTTGAATCGGGGGGATCTTGGAGGAGAGCTTTCTTT. Encoded protein: CSVESGGSWRRAFF.

V gene TRBV7-2 combines with J gene TRBJ1-3, with D perhaps TRBD1 (5 bases). V shed 1 base and J shed 4 bases, with 11 bases lying between them. Germline V gene lookup returns CDR1 SGHTA and CDR2 FQGNSA. CDR3 length: 15 residues. Here the CDR3 DNA reads TGTGCCAGCAGCTTAGATGGGGGGTCAGGAAACACCATATATTTT. Translating gives CASSLDGGSGNTIYF.

The chain employs TRBV5-4 and TRBJ2-7; TRBD1 is a possible D gene (6 bases). V lost 4 bases to trimming and J lost 7 bases, with 18 bases between them. Germline V lookup: CDR1 SGHNT, CDR2 YYREEE (reference sequence). CDR3 length: 14 amino acids. The CDR3 nucleotides are TGTGCCAGCAGCGCCTGGGACACCGCGTTGGAGCAGTACTTC. Amino acid sequence: CASSAWDTALEQYF.

This clone was seen once. This chain connects TRBV5-1 to TRBJ1-1; D unresolved. Germline values: CDR1 SGHRS, CDR2 YFSETQ. This CDR3 spans 15 amino acids. V was pared by 0 bases and J by 1 base, with 10 bases between. The CDR3 nucleotides are TGCGCCAGCAGCTTGGAACCTTGGAGGAACACTGAAGCTTTCTTT. Translating it yields CASSLEPWRNTEAFF.

The chain employs TRBV4-1 and TRBJ1-5; D is perhaps TRBD1 (6 bases). The CDR3 totals 17 residues. Germline lookup yields CDR1 MGHRA and CDR2 YSYEKL. V gave up 2 bases and J gave up 4 bases, with 18 bases separating them. The CDR3 region has the DNA TGCGCCAGCAGCCAATCGGACAGTTATAGGGCTAATCAGCCCCAGCATTTT. Its protein product is CASSQSDSYRANQPQHF.

As regards this clone: A junction boundary mismatches the germline segment, possibly from a read error. CDR3 nucleotide sequence: TGCGCCAGCAGTGAGGCCGGGACAGCTACGCAGTATTTT. It yields the protein CASSEAGTATQYF. The gene calls are TRBV10-1 and TRBJ2-3; TRBD1 matches at 7 bases. The CDR3 spans 13 residues. The germline CDR1 and CDR2 sequences are WNHNN and SYGVQD (reference sequence).

This clone was counted only a few times. The chain has TRBV18 and TRBJ1-3; maybe TRBD1 (6 bases). CDR3 length: 16 residues. Trimming removed 3 bases from V and 6 bases from J, with 18 bases in between. Germline V gene lookup returns CDR1 KGHSH and CDR2 LQKENI. CDR3 loop: CASSPNTQGIANTIYF. For the CDR3, the DNA is TGTGCCAGCTCACCCAACACGCAGGGGATTGCAAACACCATATATTTT.

This clone was observed a single time. The gene calls are TRBV6-5 and TRBJ1-3; unclear D gene. The CDR3 has 13 residues. Deletions cut 6 bases from V and 2 bases from J, with 8 bases between. Germline CDR1 is MNHEY and CDR2 is SVGAGI. DNA for the CDR3: TGTGCCAGCAGCCCCGACACTGGAAACACCATATATTTT. It specifies CASSPDTGNTIYF.

V usage is TRBV6-1 and J usage is TRBJ1-1; D is ambiguous. Germline V CDR1 and CDR2: MNHNS, SASEGT. This CDR3 has 12 amino acids. V lost 5 bases, J lost 1 base, and 5 bases lay in between. The chain's CDR3 is CASSRWNTEAFF. Written as DNA, the CDR3 is TGTGCCAGCAGTCGTTGGAACACTGAAGCTTTCTTT.

This chain joins TRBV7-9 and TRBJ1-1; D is possibly TRBD1 (6 bases). CDR3 length: 14 residues. Trimming took off 5 bases at V and 1 base at J, with 11 bases between the two ends. CDR1 and CDR2 from the germline V gene are SEHNR and FQNEAQ (reference sequence). CDR3 sequence (DNA): TGTGCCAGCAGCACGAAACAGGGGAACACTGAAGCTTTCTTT. Amino acid sequence: CASSTKQGNTEAFF. Full variable domain (missing parts from reference TRBV7-9 and TRBJ1-1): DTGVSQNPRHKITKRGQNVTFRCDPISEHNRLYWYRQTLGQGPEFLTYFQNEAQLEKSRLLSDRFSAERPKGSFSTLEIQRTEQGDSAMYLCASSTKQGNTEAFFGQGTRLTVV.

A word on this clone: One end of the junction does not line up with germline, which may come from a read error. This chain connects TRBV7-8 to TRBJ1-1, with TRBD1 as a possible D gene (6 bases). Germline V gene data show CDR1 as SGHVS and CDR2 as FQNEAQ. CDR3 length: 15 residues. The CDR3 coding sequence is TGTGCCAGCAGCCAAGGGGGATGGGTGAAGACTGAAGCTTTCTTT. This sequence encodes CASSQGGWVKTEAFF.

This clone was detected once. This rearrangement joins TRBV30 to TRBJ2-1, with a tentative D call TRBD2 (6 bases). There are 14 residues in the CDR3. The germline V and J ends were trimmed by 8 bases and 4 bases, with 18 bases remaining between them. Per the germline V gene, CDR1 is GTSNPN and CDR2 is SVGIG (reference sequence). Here the CDR3 reads CASEGGMGYNEQFF. The CDR3 region has the DNA TGTGCCAGCGAAGGCGGGATGGGGTACAATGAGCAGTTCTTC.

This clone came up once. The genes are TRBV10-2 and TRBJ2-7, with D possibly TRBD1 on 5 matching bases. The CDR3 spans 12 residues. V lost 6 bases to trimming and J lost 3 bases, with 9 bases between them. The germline CDR1 and CDR2 sequences are WSHSY and SAAADI. The CDR3 is CASRVRGYEQYF. The CDR3, as DNA: TGCGCCAGCAGAGTAAGGGGCTACGAGCAGTACTTC.

This chain uses TRBV14 with TRBJ1-1; a possible D gene is TRBD1 (6 bases). Germline V lookup: CDR1 SGHDN, CDR2 FVKESK. This CDR3 is 14 amino acids long. The ends were cut back, 0 bases at V and 8 bases at J, with 13 bases in the middle. CDR3: CASSQDKGGAEAFF. The CDR3 DNA sequence: TGTGCCAGCAGCCAAGATAAGGGGGGGGCGGAAGCTTTCTTT.

The chain employs TRBV18 and TRBJ1-5; 8 bases line up with TRBD1. CDR1 is KGHSH, CDR2 LQKENI, per germline. Trimming at V came to 2 bases and at J to 6 bases, leaving 6 bases not matched to a gene. The CDR3 contains 15 residues. As DNA, the CDR3 is TGTGCCAGCTCACCATCAGGGGGCGAGGGTCAGCCCCAGCATTTT. Protein product: CASSPSGGEGQPQHF.

This clone has a single count. V gene TRBV6-6 combines with J gene TRBJ1-5; the D gene is possibly TRBD1 (6 bases). Trimming stripped 6 bases from V and 3 bases from J, with 9 bases between. The CDR3 runs 13 residues. Germline CDR1 MNHNY, CDR2 SVGAGI (reference sequence). The CDR3 region has the DNA TGTGCCAGCAGGGACAGTGCCAATCAGCCCCAGCATTTT. It specifies CASRDSANQPQHF.

The rearrangement links TRBV27 to TRBJ1-5, with D possibly being TRBD1 (6 bases). CDR3 size: 15 residues. CDR1 is MNHEY, CDR2 SMNVEV, per germline (reference sequence). Trimming pared 6 bases from V and 2 bases from J, leaving 14 bases between. CDR3 in DNA: TGTGCCAGCAGGCAGGGGATGGCTGGCAATCAGCCCCAGCATTTT. This encodes CASRQGMAGNQPQHF.

V gene TRBV5-1 combines with J gene TRBJ2-1; 10 bases are a match to TRBD2. This CDR3 contains 11 residues. Losses at the gene ends were 6 bases for V and 15 bases for J; bases not matched to a gene: 6. Per germline, CDR1 SGHRS and CDR2 YFSETQ. CDR3 amino acids: CASNGAGGRFF. In DNA form, the CDR3 reads TGCGCCAGCAACGGAGCGGGGGGGCGGTTCTTC.

The CDR3 region is CASSSGQGVYGNTIYF. The DNA of the CDR3 is TGTGCCAGCAGTTCGGGACAGGGAGTTTATGGAAACACCATATATTTT. The chain joins TRBV5-6 to TRBJ1-3, with TRBD1 identical over 9 bases. With 5 bases clipped from V and 3 bases from J, the junction kept 9 bases outside the gene matches. Per germline, CDR1 SGHDT and CDR2 YYEEEE. This CDR3 region has 16 residues.

The chain is built from TRBV2 and TRBJ2-2, with unresolved D. Germline V lookup: CDR1 SNHLY, CDR2 FYNNEI. V was clipped by 3 bases and J by 4 bases, with 6 bases between them. CDR3 length equals 13 residues. The CDR3 loop reads CASSESFTGELFF. Here the CDR3 DNA reads TGTGCCAGCAGTGAGTCGTTCACCGGGGAGCTGTTTTTT. Looking up the rest from reference TRBV2 and TRBJ2-2 gives the full variable domain: EPEVTQTPSHQVTQMGQEVILRCVPISNHLYFYWYRQILGQKVEFLVSFYNNEISEKSEIFDDQFSVERPDGSNFTLKIRSTKLEDSAMYFCASSESFTGELFFGEGSRLTVL.

The chain has TRBV5-4 and TRBJ2-2, with 9 bases that match TRBD2. CDR1 SGHNT and CDR2 YYREEE come from the germline V gene (reference sequence). The ends lost 3 bases at V and 4 bases at J; junction bases unmatched: 4. This CDR3 comprises 15 residues. The CDR3 region is CASSSPLAGTGELFF. CDR3 nucleotide sequence: TGTGCCAGCAGCTCGCCACTAGCGGGCACCGGGGAGCTGTTTTTT.

The gene calls are TRBV19 and TRBJ1-2, with unresolved D. V lost 7 bases to trimming and J lost 4 bases, with 22 bases between them. Germline V gene data show CDR1 as LNHDA and CDR2 as SQIVND (reference sequence). This CDR3 is 16 amino acids long. CDR3 sequence (DNA): TGTGCCAGTAAACCACAACGGGGAACCCCCCTCTATGGCTACACCTTC. It codes for CASKPQRGTPLYGYTF.